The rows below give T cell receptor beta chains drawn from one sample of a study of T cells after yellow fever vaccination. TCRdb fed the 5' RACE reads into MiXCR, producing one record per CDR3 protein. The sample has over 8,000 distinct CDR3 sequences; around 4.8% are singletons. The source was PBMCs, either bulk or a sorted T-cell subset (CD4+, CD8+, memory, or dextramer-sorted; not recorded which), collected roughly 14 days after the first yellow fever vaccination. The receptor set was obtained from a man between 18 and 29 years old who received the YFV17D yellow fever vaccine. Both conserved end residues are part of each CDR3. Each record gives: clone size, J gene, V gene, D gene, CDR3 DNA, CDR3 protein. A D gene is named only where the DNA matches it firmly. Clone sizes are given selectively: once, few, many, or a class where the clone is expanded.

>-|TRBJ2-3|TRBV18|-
TGTGCCAGCTCACCACTTAGTTTCGGACCTGTTGTAGGCACAGATACGCAGTATTTT
CASSPLSFGPVVGTDTQYF
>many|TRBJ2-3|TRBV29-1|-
TGCACCGGAGATACGCAGTATTTT
CTGDTQYF
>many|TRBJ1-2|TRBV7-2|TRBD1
TGTGCCAGCAGCCAGGGGGTGGTCGCGTCTGGCTACACCTTC
CASSQGVVASGYTF
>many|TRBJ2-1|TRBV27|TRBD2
TGTGCCAGCCGGGTTTTCGGGGGGGCGAACAATGAGCAGTTCTTC
CASRVFGGANNEQFF
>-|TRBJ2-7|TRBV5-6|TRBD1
TGTGCCAGGGGCCCCGGGACAGGGGCCTACGAGCAGTACTTC
CARGPGTGAYEQYF
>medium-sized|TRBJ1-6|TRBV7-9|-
TGTGCCAGCAGCTCCCCCGGGAATAATTCACCCCTCCACTTT
CASSSPGNNSPLHF
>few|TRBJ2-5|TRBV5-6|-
TGTGCCAGCAGCTTAAATCGGGTAGAGACCCAGTACTTC
CASSLNRVETQYF
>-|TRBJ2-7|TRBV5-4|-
TGTGCCAGCAGCTTGGGAGGATTAAGCTCCTACGAGCAGTACTTC
CASSLGGLSSYEQYF
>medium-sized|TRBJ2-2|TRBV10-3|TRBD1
TGTGCCATCGGGACAGGGAACACCGGGGAGCTGTTTTTT
CAIGTGNTGELFF
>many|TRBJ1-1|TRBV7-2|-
TGTGCCAGCAGCTTAAGGTCAGTCTCTGAAGCTTTCTTT
CASSLRSVSEAFF
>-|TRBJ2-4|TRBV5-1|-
TGCGCCAGCAGCCAGGCAGGAACCAACGGGGTCACTCAGTACTTC
CASSQAGTNGVTQYF
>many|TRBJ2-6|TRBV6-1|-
TGTGCCAGCAGTGTGGATGGGGCCAACGTCCTGACTTTC
CASSVDGANVLTF
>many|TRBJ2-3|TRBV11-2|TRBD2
TGTGCCAGCAGCCCCTGGCTAGCGGGGGGAGCAGATACGCAGTATTTT
CASSPWLAGGADTQYF
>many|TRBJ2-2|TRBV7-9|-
TGTGCCAGCAGCTTAAGTAGAGGGACCGGGGAGCTGTTTTTT
CASSLSRGTGELFF
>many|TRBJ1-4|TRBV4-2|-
TGTGCCAGCAGCCAAGAAAAGGGCCCTGTGGGGGAACTGTTTTTT
CASSQEKGPVGELFF
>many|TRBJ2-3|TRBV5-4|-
TGTGCCAGCAGCAGGGGGGGTCCCACAGATACGCAGTATTTT
CASSRGGPTDTQYF
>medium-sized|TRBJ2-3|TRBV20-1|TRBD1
TGCAGTGCTGACAGGGTTGCAAGCACAGATACGCAGTATTTT
CSADRVASTDTQYF